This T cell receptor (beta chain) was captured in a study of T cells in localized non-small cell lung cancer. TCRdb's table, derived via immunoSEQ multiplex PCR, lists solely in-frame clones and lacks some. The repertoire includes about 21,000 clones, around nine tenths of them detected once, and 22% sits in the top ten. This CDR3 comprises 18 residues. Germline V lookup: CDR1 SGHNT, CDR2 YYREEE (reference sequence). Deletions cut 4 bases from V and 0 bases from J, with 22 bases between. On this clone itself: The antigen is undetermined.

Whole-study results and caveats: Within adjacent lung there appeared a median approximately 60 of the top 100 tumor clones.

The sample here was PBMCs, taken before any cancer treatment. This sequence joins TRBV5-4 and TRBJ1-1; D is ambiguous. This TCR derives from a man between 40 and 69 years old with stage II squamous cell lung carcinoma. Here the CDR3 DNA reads TGTGCCAGCAGCCAAACCGGAGCCGTGCTATGGATGAACACTGAAGCTTTCTTT. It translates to CASSQTGAVLWMNTEAFF.